The 7 T cell receptor beta chains below all came from one sample that was sequenced in a study of OX40 agonist ivuxolimab in advanced cancers. Generated by immunoSEQ multiplex PCR, the TCRdb table keeps only in-frame clones and is missing some. The data contain 15,000 to 20,000 clones, around 92% of them singletons. The sample here was CD4+ or CD8+ T cells sorted from blood, taken in a trial of the OX40 agonist ivuxolimab. The receptors were sampled from an adult with an advanced solid tumor such as melanoma, head and neck, liver or kidney cancer.

This clone was observed a single time. The rearrangement joins TRBV18 to TRBJ2-3; 11 nucleotides match TRBD2. This CDR3 region has 15 residues. V lost 6 bases, J lost 6 bases, and 8 bases stayed unmatched. The germline CDR1 and CDR2 sequences are KGHSH and LQKENI. The CDR3 sequence: CASSQTSGSVDTQYF. CDR3 sequence (DNA): TGTGCCAGCTCTCAAACTAGCGGGAGTGTGGATACGCAGTATTTT.

The table lists this clone with a count of one. This sequence joins TRBV7-6 and TRBJ2-3, with D perhaps TRBD1 (5 bases). Trimming took off 2 bases at V and 1 base at J, with 10 bases between the two ends. Germline V gene data show CDR1 as SGHVS and CDR2 as FNYEAQ. The CDR3 has 15 amino acids. The CDR3 sequence is CASSLPQARTDTQYF. DNA for the CDR3: TGTGCCAGCAGCTTACCACAGGCTCGCACAGATACGCAGTATTTT. Full variable domain (outside the CDR3, taken from reference TRBV7-6 and TRBJ2-3): GAGVSQSPRYKVTKRGQDVALRCDPISGHVSLYWYRQALGQGPEFLTYFNYEAQQDKSGLPNDRFSAERPEGSISTLTIQRTEQRDSAMYRCASSLPQARTDTQYFGPGTRLTVL.

The J gene is TRBJ2-3, the V gene TRBV27; 8 bases agree with TRBD2. V lost 6 bases, J lost 5 bases, and 10 bases stayed unmatched. CDR1 is MNHEY, CDR2 SMNVEV, per germline (reference sequence). This CDR3 is 15 amino acids long. The CDR3 sequence: CASSKERERVDTQYF. DNA for the CDR3: TGTGCCAGCAGCAAGGAGCGGGAGAGGGTAGATACGCAGTATTTT.

The CDR3 nucleotides are TGCGCCAGCAGCCAGCCTTTAGCGGGGCCTCAGGAGGATACGCAGTATTTT. As protein: CASSQPLAGPQEDTQYF. The chain joins TRBV4-1 to TRBJ2-3; the match to TRBD2 covers 8 bases. V lost 3 bases to trimming and J lost 6 bases; unmatched junction nucleotides: 14. The CDR3 has 17 amino acids. Germline CDR1 and CDR2: MGHRA and YSYEKL.

V and J are TRBV6-6 and TRBJ2-7; 7 positions agree with TRBD1. The V gene end was trimmed by 6 bases and the J gene end by 4 bases; junction bases not matched to a gene: 15. Per germline, CDR1 MNHNY and CDR2 SVGAGI (reference sequence). There are 16 residues in the CDR3. The DNA of the CDR3 is TGTGCCAGCAGCCCCTATGACAGGGCCCCCTCTTACGAGCAGTACTTC. Residues: CASSPYDRAPSYEQYF.

The chain couples TRBV6-4 to TRBJ2-5; D unresolved. The CDR3 runs 16 residues. Germline values: CDR1 MRHNA, CDR2 SNTAGT. V was shortened by 0 bases and J by 5 bases, with 16 bases between the two germline ends. CDR3 nucleotide sequence: TGTGCCAGCAGTGACTCATCCCAGGATTTGTTCGAGACCCAGTACTTC. Protein sequence: CASSDSSQDLFETQYF.

The CDR3 reads CASSFQGMNTEAFF. CDR3 DNA sequence: TGTGCCAGCAGTTTTCAGGGGATGAACACTGAAGCTTTCTTT. The chain uses TRBV28 and TRBJ1-1; D perhaps matches TRBD1 (6 bases). Germline CDR1 MDHEN, CDR2 SYDVKM. The CDR3 contains 14 residues. V was trimmed by 3 bases and J by 0 bases, leaving 8 bases between them.